This TCR beta chain was sequenced during a study of OX40 agonist ivuxolimab in advanced cancers. Study-wide results and limits: Among T cells, CD8+ cells averaged more expanded clones than CD4+ cells. In the 0.1 to 3.0 mg/kg range, CD4+ and CD8+ blood T cells had expanded clonally by week 6.

CDR1 SGHRS and CDR2 YFSETQ come from the germline V gene. CDR3 length: 14 residues. The V segment lost 0 bases and the J segment 10 bases; nucleotides outside the gene matches: 7. Sequencing was performed with immunoSEQ multiplex PCR; in TCRdb, only in-frame clones are kept and a portion is missing. Found here are more than 80,000 clones, roughly 93% of them singletons; the top ten hold around 0.28%. This clone was seen once. The antigen is unknown. The receptor was isolated from an adult with an advanced solid tumor such as melanoma, head and neck, liver or kidney cancer. Sequenced material: CD4+ or CD8+ T cells sorted from blood, taken in a trial of the OX40 agonist ivuxolimab. The chain is built from TRBV5-1 and TRBJ1-5; 7 nucleotides match TRBD1. The CDR3 is CASSLGTGLQPQHF. The CDR3 bases are TGCGCCAGCAGCTTGGGGACAGGACTCCAACCCCAGCATTTT.